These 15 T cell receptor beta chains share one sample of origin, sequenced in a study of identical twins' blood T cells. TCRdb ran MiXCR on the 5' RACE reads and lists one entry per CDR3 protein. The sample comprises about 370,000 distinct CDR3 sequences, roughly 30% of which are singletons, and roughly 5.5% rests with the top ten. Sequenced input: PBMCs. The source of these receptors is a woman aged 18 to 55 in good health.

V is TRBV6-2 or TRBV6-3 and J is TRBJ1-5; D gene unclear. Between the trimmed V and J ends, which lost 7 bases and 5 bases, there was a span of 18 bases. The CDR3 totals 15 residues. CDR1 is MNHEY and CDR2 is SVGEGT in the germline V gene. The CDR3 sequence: CASNSREALHQPQHF. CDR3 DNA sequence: TGTGCCAGCAACTCGAGGGAGGCCCTCCATCAGCCCCAGCATTTT.

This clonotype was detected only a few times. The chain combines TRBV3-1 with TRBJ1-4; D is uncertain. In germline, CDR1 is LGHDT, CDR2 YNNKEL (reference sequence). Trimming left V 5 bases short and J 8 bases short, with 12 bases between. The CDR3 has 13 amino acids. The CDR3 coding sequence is TGTGCCAGCAGCTACTTGGGAGGCGAAAAACTGTTTTTT. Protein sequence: CASSYLGGEKLFF.

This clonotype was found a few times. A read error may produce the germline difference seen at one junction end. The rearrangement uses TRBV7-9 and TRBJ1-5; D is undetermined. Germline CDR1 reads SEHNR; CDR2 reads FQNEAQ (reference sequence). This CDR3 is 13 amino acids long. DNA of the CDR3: TGTGCCAGTAGCTTCGAAGCGACACAGCCCCAGCATTTT. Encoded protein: CASSFEATQPQHF.

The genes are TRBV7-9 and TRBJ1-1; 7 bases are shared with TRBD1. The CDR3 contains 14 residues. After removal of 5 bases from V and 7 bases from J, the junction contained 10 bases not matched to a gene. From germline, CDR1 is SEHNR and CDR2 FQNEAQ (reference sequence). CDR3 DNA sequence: TGTGCCAGCAGCGTACCGACAGGGCTTCGTGAAGCTTTCTTT. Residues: CASSVPTGLREAFF.

The CDR3 bases are TGTGCCAGCGTCGGGGCTAGCGGATACACAGATACGCAGTATTTT. Protein: CASVGASGYTDTQYF. This chain uses TRBV12-3 or TRBV12-4 with TRBJ2-3, with 7 bases fitting TRBD2. There are 15 residues in the CDR3. J was trimmed by 2 bases and V by 8 bases; bases with no gene match: 10.

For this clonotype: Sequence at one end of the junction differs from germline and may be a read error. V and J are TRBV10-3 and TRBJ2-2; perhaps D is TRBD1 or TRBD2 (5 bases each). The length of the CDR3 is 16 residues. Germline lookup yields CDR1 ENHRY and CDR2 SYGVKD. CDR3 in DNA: TGTGCCATCAGCCTAGGCCCTCAGGGAGACACCGGGGAACTGTTTTTT. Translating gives CAISLGPQGDTGELFF.

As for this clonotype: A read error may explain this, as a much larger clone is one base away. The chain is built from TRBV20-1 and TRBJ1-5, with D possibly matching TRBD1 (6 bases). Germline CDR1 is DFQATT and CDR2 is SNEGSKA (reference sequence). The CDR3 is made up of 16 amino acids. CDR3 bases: TGCAGTACTAGAGATGTCCAGGGGTATAGCAATCAGCCCCAGCATTTT. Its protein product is CSTRDVQGYSNQPQHF.

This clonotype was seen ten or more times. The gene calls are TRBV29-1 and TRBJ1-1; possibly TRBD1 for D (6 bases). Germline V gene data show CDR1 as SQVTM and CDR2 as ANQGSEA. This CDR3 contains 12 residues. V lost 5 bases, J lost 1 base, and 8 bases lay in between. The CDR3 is CSVSRGNTEAFF. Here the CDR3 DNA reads TGCAGCGTTAGCAGGGGGAACACTGAAGCTTTCTTT.

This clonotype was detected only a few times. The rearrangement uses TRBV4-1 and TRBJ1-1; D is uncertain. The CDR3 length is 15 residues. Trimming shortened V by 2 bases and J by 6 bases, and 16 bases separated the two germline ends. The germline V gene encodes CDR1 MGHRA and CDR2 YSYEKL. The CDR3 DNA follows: TGCGCCAGCAGCCAACCGACCGAAAAAAGCCCTGAAGCTTTCTTT. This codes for CASSQPTEKSPEAFF.

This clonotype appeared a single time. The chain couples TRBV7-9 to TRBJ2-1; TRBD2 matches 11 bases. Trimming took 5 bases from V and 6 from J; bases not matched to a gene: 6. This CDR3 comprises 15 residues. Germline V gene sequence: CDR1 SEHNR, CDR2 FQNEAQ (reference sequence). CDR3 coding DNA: TGTGCCAGCAGCCAACTAGCGGGAGCCGTCAATGAGCAGTTCTTC. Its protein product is CASSQLAGAVNEQFF.

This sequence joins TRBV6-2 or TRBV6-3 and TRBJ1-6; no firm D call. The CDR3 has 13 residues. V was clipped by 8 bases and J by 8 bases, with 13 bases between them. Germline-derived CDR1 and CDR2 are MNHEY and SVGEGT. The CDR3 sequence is CASLPRQYSPLHF. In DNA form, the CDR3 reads TGTGCCAGCCTCCCACGGCAGTATTCACCCCTCCACTTT.

The CDR3 nucleotides are TGTGCCAGCAGCTTCGCGGGTTCCAACGTCCTGACTTTC. The encoded protein is CASSFAGSNVLTF. This sequence joins TRBV11-3 and TRBJ2-6; TRBD2 is a possible D gene (5 bases). The CDR3 spans 13 residues. Per the germline V gene, CDR1 is SGHNT and CDR2 is YENEEA. The V end was cut by 3 bases, the J end by 8 bases, with 8 bases between. Full variable domain (missing parts from reference TRBV11-3 and TRBJ2-6): EAGVVQSPRYKIIEKKQPVAFWCNPISGHNTLYWYLQNLGQGPELLIRYENEEAVDDSQLPKDRFSAERLKGVDSTLKIQPAELGDSAVYLCASSFAGSNVLTFGAGSRLTVL.

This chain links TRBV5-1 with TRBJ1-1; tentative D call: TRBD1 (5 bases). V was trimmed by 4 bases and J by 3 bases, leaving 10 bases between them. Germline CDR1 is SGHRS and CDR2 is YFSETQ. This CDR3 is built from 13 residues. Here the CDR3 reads CASSPTAYTEAFF. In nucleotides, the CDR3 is TGCGCCAGCAGCCCGACAGCTTACACTGAAGCTTTCTTT.

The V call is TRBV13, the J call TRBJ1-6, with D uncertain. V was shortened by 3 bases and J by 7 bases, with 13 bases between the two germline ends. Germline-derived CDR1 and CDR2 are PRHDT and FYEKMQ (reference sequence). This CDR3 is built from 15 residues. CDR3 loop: CASSFGSTWNSPLHF. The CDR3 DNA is TGTGCCAGCAGCTTTGGCTCCACGTGGAATTCACCCCTCCACTTT.

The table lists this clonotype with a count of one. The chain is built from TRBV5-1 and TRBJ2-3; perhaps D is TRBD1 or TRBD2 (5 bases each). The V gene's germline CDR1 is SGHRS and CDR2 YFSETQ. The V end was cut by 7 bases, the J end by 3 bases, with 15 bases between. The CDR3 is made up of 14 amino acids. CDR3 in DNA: TGCGCCAGCTCGTCAGGGAGCATAACAGATACGCAGTATTTT. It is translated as CASSSGSITDTQYF. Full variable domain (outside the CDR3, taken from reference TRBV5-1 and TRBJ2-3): KAGVTQTPRYLIKTRGQQVTLSCSPISGHRSVSWYQQTPGQGLQFLFEYFSETQRNKGNFPGRFSGRQFSNSRSEMNVSTLELGDSALYLCASSSGSITDTQYFGPGTRLTVL.